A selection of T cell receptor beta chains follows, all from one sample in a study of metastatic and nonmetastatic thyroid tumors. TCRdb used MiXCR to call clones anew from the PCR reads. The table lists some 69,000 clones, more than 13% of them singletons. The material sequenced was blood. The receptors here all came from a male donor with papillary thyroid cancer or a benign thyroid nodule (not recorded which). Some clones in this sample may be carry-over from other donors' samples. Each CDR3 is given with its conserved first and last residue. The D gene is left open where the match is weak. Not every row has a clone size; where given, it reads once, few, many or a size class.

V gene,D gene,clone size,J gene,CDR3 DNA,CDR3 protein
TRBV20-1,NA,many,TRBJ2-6,TGCAGTGCTAGAGATTCGGGGGCCAACGTCCTGACTTTC,CSARDSGANVLTF
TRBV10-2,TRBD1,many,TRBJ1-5,TGCGCCAGCAGGAAAACAGGGGTTCAGCCCCAGCATTTT,CASRKTGVQPQHF
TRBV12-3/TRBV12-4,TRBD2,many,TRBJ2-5,TGTGCCAGCAGTCTCAACCCTCTAGCGGGAGGCGAGACCCAGTACTTC,CASSLNPLAGGETQYF
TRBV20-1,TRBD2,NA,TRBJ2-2,TGCAGTGCTAGTCACTCTAGCGGCGGGAGGGGGAACGGGGAGCTGTTTTTT,CSASHSSGGRGNGELFF
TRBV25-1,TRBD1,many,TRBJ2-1,TGTGCCAGCAGGGGACAGGGGAGGTCCAATGAGCAGTTCTTC,CASRGQGRSNEQFF
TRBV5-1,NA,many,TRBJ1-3,TGCGCCAGCAGCTTGGGGGACACTCGACGGAGAAACACCATATATTTT,CASSLGDTRRRNTIYF
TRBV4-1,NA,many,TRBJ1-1,TGCGCCAGCAGCCAAGAACCGCAGGTCGACACTGAAGCTTTCTTT,CASSQEPQVDTEAFF
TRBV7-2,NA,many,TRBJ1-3,TGTGCCAGCAGCTTGGGGCACCGACCTAGGGGTGGAAACACCATATATTTT,CASSLGHRPRGGNTIYF
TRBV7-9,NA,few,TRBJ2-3,TGTGCCAGCATGGCGGATACGCAGTATTTT,CASMADTQYF
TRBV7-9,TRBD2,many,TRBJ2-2,TGTGCCAGCAGCGCGGCTAGCGGGAGGCCCGGGGAGCTGTTTTTT,CASSAASGRPGELFF
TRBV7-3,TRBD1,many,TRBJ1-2,TGTGCCAGCAGCTTCACAGGGGAAGGCTATGGCTACACCTTC,CASSFTGEGYGYTF
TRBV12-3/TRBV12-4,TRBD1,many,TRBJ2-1,TGTGCCAGCAGTTTGGAGACAGGGGCCTCCTACAATGAGCAGTTCTTC,CASSLETGASYNEQFF
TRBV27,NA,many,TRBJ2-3,TGTGCCAGCAGTTTCGGCGCGGGCCCAGATACGCAGTATTTT,CASSFGAGPDTQYF
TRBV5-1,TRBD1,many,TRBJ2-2,TGCGCCAGCAGCTTGGCCAGGGGGCTCACCGGGGAGCTGTTTTTT,CASSLARGLTGELFF
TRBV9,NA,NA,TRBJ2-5,TGTGCCAGCAGCCCAGTAACGGGGAGACAAGAGACCCAGTACTTC,CASSPVTGRQETQYF
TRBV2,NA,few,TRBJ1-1,TGTGCCAGCATATTGACAGGCTTCGGCACTGAAGCTTTCTTT,CASILTGFGTEAFF
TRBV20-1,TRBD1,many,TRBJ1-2,TGCAGTGCTAGAGATCCCTCGGGACAGTTGAACTATGGCTACACCTTC,CSARDPSGQLNYGYTF
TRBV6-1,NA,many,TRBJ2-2,TGTGCCAGCAGTTGGGGTCCAACCGGGGAGCTGTTTTTT,CASSWGPTGELFF
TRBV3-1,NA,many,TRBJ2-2,TGTGCCAGCAGCCTCCCCTGGCGGGACTACACCGGGGAGCTGTTTTTT,CASSLPWRDYTGELFF
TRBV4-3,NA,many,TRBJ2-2,TGCGCCAGCAGCTCCGGGGGGCCCTACACGAACACCGGGGAGCTGTTTTTT,CASSSGGPYTNTGELFF
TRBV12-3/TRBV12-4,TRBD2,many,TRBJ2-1,TGTGCCAGCAGCCTACTCATAGCGGGAGCCAATGAGCAGTTCTTC,CASSLLIAGANEQFF
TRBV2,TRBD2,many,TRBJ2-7,TGTGCCAGCAGTGGGACTAGCTTCGAGCAGTACTTC,CASSGTSFEQYF
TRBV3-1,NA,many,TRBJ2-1,TGTGCCAGCAGCCGACCCTCTAATGAGCAGTTCTTC,CASSRPSNEQFF
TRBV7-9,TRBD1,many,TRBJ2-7,TGTGCCAGCAGCCCCGGGACAGGTACCTACGAGCAGTACTTC,CASSPGTGTYEQYF
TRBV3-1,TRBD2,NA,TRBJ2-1,TGTGCCAGCAGCCTAGCGGGAGAGGGCTACAATGAGCAGTTCTTC,CASSLAGEGYNEQFF
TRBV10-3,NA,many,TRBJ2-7,TGTGCCATCAGTGAAAGGAGCTCCTACGAGCAGTACTTC,CAISERSSYEQYF
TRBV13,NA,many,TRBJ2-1,TGTGCCAGCAGCTTAGGTTCGAGCGAGCAGTTCTTC,CASSLGSSEQFF
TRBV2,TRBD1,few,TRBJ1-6,TGTGCCAGCATTGAAGTTGGACAGGGAAATTCACCCCTCCACTTT,CASIEVGQGNSPLHF
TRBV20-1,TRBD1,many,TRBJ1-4,TGCAGTGCTGGCCGGGACAGGTCCGATGAAAAACTGTTTTTT,CSAGRDRSDEKLFF
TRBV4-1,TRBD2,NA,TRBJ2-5,TGCGCCAGCAGCCAAGATCTTAGACTAGCAAGTCAAGAGACCCAGTACTTC,CASSQDLRLASQETQYF
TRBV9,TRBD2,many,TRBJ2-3,TGTGCCGGCAGCCCATCCGCGGGAGCCATCACAGATACGCAGTATTTT,CAGSPSAGAITDTQYF
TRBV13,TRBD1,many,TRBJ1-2,TGTGCCAGCAGCTTATCCCTGGCGGACAGGAACTATGGCTACACCTTC,CASSLSLADRNYGYTF
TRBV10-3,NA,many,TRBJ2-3,TGTGCCACCGGAGGGCTAGACACAGATACGCAGTATTTT,CATGGLDTDTQYF
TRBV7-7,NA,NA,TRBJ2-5,TGTGCTAGCAGCTTACTGGGAATCCAAGAGACCCAGTACTTC,CASSLLGIQETQYF
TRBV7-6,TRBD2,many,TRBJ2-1,TGTGCCAGCAGCCCCCGGACTAGCGGGGGATACAATGAGCAGTTCTTC,CASSPRTSGGYNEQFF
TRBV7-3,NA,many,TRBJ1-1,TGTGCCAGCAGCTTAAGGGCAGACACTGAAGCTTTCTTT,CASSLRADTEAFF
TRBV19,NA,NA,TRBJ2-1,TGTGCCAGTAGTAATCTTATAGGGTCCCCTAATGAACAGTTCTTC,CASSNLIGSPNEQFF
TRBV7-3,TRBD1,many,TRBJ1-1,TGTGCCAGCAGCTCCCAGGGGGGGCCGACTGAAGCTTTCTTT,CASSSQGGPTEAFF
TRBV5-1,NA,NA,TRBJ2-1,TGCGCCAGCAGCTTGCATAAAAAACGGGGCTCCTACAATGAGCAGTTCTTC,CASSLHKKRGSYNEQFF
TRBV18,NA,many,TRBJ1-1,TGTGCCAGCTCATCCTACAGGGTTAGGGACACTGAAGCTTTCTTT,CASSSYRVRDTEAFF
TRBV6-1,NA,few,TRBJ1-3,TGTGCCAGCAGTGAAGCTCCTACCCGAAACACCATATATTTT,CASSEAPTRNTIYF
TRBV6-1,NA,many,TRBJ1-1,TGTGCCAGCAGTCCCTACACGGGCTCGACTGAAGCTTTCTTT,CASSPYTGSTEAFF
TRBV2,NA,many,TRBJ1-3,TGTGCCAGCAGTCCCCGCTGGGGTAGGTCTGGAAACACCATATATTTT,CASSPRWGRSGNTIYF
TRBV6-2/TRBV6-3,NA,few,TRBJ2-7,TGTGCCAGCAGACCGGGACCCGACTACGATCATTACTTC,CASRPGPDYDHYF